The entry below describes one T cell receptor (beta chain). This clonotype was detected only a few times. Its antigen has not been determined. The record has no base qualities; no much larger clone is one base away. Genomic DNA extracted from blood, in amounts of about 240-550 ng, served as the starting material for amplifying TRB repertoires. The sequencer listed for this sample is Illumina MiSeq. Multiplex PCR with BIOMED2 TRB-A/B primer pools was used to amplify TRB rearrangements. Illumina-compatible adapters and 7-nucleotide sample barcodes were attached to the amplicons in two consecutive PCRs. Phusion HS II polymerase was used for all library PCRs. Amplicons were purified from gel with the NucleoSpin Gel and PCR Clean-up kit, quantified on Qubit, and pooled at roughly 4 nM. Amplicon pool quality was checked on an Agilent 2100 Bioanalyzer before Illumina next-generation sequencing. In the original analysis: Annotation of TRB rearrangements was done in MiXCR 3.0.8 with the default MiXCR reference library. Non-productive reads and sequences with fewer than 2 reads were excluded, and each unique CDR3 nucleotide sequence counted as one clone. Clonality, diversity, richness and V-J gene usage were calculated in R 3.5.1. GLIPH2 was used for TCR clustering by CDR3 similarity, and generation probabilities were calculated by OLGA. GLIPH2 clusters were kept only if they contained at least four unique TCR clonotypes found in at least three individuals. Through fastp at Q25 and MiXCR, TCRdb rebuilt clones from the public reads, retaining in-frame beta chains. Identical CDR3 proteins give one entry, which carries the most common genes and DNA. None of the V and J calls come from the authors' own analysis; TCRdb made them. This sample lists 8,000 to 8,500 distinct CDR3 sequences; around two fifths were detected once. The ten largest clones represent roughly 3.5% of the sample.

This entry is derived from a study of T and B cells in COVID-19 patients (dated by TCRdb to the early 2020s). Regarding the study in general: In this study, adaptive immunity was profiled in COVID-19 patients who either had active infection or had recovered, using TRB and IGH repertoire sequencing of peripheral blood. Comorbidities linked to unfavorable COVID-19 outcome were present in about 90% of the 20 patients in the active-infection cohort. For the repertoire analyses, the comparison was an age-matched reference group of approximately 39 healthy donors who were negative for COVID-19 antibodies. Because samples were available both during active disease and after recovery, a couple of patients were counted in both the recovered and the active cohorts. As many as 9 follow-up blood samples were taken per patient, and some of the samples covered different disease stages within the same individual. Over 7 million TCR sequences were analysed in a TCR and BCR sequence repository that covered a few dozen patients and around 72 time points. In the active-infection cohort, about 65% of the roughly 20 patients were critically ill and required mechanical ventilation or ECMO. A median age of approximately 35 years was recorded in the recovered cohort versus roughly 72 years in the active-infection cohort. A recovered cohort included 15 to 19 patients who provided roughly 22 samples, and most of these patients had mild to moderate COVID-19 treated on an outpatient basis. General findings and caveats noted by the study authors: It was stated that prospective validation of the reported TCR clusters was required before the clusters could be put to clinical use. TRB repertoires were highly clonal in active COVID-19, whereas diversity and richness at recovery rose above healthy donor levels. Blood samples from mildly ill patients during symptoms and early samples from severe cases were scarce. The recovered cohort had roughly 2,100 exclusive TCR clusters, including 31 low-pGen clusters. TRBV/TRBJ gene usage was reported as strongly skewed in patients with COVID-19. Specific T cell subsets (CD4+/Treg/CD8+) and sorted SARS-CoV-2-responsive or tetramer+ T cells had not yet been sequenced, and these experiments were ongoing. The cohort was considered too small to assess HLA contributions to COVID-19 susceptibility or severity.

The germline V gene encodes CDR1 LNHDA and CDR2 SQIVND (reference sequence). Including cysteine and phenylalanine, the CDR3 has 11 amino acids. Only the CDR3 DNA is retained, 33 bases long and in frame from the first base. V is clipped by 6 bases and J by 2 bases, and the sequence between their germline boundaries is 4 bases long. Sequencing used blood. The V and J segments used are TRBV19 and TRBJ2-5; no D gene is confidently identified. This receptor was obtained from a human donor who had recovered from COVID-19. The CDR3 corresponds to CASRGQETQYF. At the DNA level, the sequence is TGTGCCAGTAGGGGTCAAGAGACCCAGTACTTC.